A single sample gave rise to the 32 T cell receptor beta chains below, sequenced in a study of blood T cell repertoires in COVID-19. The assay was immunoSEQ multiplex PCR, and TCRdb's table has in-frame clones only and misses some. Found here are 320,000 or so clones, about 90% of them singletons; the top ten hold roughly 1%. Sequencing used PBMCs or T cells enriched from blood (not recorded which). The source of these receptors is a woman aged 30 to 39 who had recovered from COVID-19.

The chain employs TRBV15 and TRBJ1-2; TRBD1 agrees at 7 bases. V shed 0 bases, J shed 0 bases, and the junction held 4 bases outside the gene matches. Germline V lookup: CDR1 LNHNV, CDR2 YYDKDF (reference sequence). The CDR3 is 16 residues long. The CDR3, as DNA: TGTGCCACCAGCAGAGACCACAGGGGAACTAACTATGGCTACACCTTC. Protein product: CATSRDHRGTNYGYTF.

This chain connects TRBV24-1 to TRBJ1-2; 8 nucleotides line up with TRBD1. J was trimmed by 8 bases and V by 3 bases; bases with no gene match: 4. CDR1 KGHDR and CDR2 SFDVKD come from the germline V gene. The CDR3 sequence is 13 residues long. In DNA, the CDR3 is TGTGCCACCAGTGATCCAGGGGGCAAAGGCTACACCTTC. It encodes CATSDPGGKGYTF.

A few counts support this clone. CDR3: CASSVNRESGEKLFF. The CDR3 DNA sequence: TGTGCCAGCAGCGTCAACAGGGAATCCGGTGAAAAACTGTTTTTT. J is TRBJ1-4 and V is TRBV5-4; tentatively, D is TRBD1 (6 bases). The V gene's germline CDR1 is SGHNT and CDR2 YYREEE (reference sequence). CDR3 length: 15 residues. V dropped 4 bases and J dropped 7 bases, with 17 bases sitting between them.

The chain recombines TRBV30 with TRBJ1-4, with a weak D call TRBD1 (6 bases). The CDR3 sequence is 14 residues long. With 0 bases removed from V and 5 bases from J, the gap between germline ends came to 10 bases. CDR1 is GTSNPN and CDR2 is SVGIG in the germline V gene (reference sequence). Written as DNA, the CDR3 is TGTGCCTGGAGTGTACAGGGTCGGAATGAAAAACTGTTTTTT. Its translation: CAWSVQGRNEKLFF.

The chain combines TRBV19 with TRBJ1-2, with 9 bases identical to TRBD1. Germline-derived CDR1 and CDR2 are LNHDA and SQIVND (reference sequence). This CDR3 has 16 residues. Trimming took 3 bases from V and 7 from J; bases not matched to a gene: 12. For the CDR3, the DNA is TGTGCCAGTAGTATCGGAAGCCCCGGGACAGGGACTGGCTACACCTTC. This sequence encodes CASSIGSPGTGTGYTF.

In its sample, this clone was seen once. The CDR3 bases are TGTGCCAGCAGCCTGGCGGGTGTCGCTGAAGCTTTCTTT. Translated: CASSLAGVAEAFF. This rearrangement joins TRBV7-8 to TRBJ1-1; D not certain. From germline, CDR1 is SGHVS and CDR2 FQNEAQ. The CDR3 extends over 13 amino acids. V lost 5 bases and J lost 6, with 13 bases in between.

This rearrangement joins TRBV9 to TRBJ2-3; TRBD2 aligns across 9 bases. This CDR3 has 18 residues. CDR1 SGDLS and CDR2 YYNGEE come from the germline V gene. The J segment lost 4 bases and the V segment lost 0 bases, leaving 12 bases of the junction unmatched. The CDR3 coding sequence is TGTGCCAGCAGCGTAGATATTCCGGGACTAGCTCTGTCAGATACGCAGTATTTT. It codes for CASSVDIPGLALSDTQYF. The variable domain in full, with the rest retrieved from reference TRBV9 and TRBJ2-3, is DSGVTQTPKHLITATGQRVTLRCSPRSGDLSVYWYQQSLDQGLQFLIQYYNGEERAKGNILERFSAQQFPDLHSELNLSSLELGDSALYFCASSVDIPGLALSDTQYFGPGTRLTVL.

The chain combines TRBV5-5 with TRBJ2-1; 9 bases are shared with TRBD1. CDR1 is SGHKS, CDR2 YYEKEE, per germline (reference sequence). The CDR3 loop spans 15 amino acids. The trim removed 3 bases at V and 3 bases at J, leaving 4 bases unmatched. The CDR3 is CASSSTGGVYNEQFF. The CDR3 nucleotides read TGTGCCAGCAGCTCTACAGGGGGCGTCTACAATGAGCAGTTCTTC. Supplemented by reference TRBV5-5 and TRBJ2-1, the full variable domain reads DAGVTQSPTHLIKTRGQQVTLRCSPISGHKSVSWYQQVLGQGPQFIFQYYEKEERGRGNFPDRFSARQFPNYSSELNVNALLLGDSALYLCASSSTGGVYNEQFFGPGTRLTVL.

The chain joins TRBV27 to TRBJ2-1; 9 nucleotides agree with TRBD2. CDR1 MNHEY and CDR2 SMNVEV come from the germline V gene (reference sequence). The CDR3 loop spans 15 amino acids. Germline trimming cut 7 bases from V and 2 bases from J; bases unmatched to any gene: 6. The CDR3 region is CASTPGTSPYNEQFF. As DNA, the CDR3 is TGTGCCAGCACCCCCGGGACTAGCCCCTACAATGAGCAGTTCTTC.

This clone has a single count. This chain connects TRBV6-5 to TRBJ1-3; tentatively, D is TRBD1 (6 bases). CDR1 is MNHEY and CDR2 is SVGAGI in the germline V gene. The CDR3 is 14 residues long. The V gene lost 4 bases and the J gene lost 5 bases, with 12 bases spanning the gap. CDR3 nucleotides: TGTGCCAGCAGTTCAGACAGGCGCAGAAACACCATATATTTT. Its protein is CASSSDRRRNTIYF.

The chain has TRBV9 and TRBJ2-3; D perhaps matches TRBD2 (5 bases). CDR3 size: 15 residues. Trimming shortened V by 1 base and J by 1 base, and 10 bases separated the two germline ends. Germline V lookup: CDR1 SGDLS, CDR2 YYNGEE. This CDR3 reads CASSVYEEGTDTQYF. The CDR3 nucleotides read TGTGCCAGCAGCGTATATGAGGAGGGCACAGATACGCAGTATTTT. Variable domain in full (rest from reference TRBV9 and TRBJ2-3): DSGVTQTPKHLITATGQRVTLRCSPRSGDLSVYWYQQSLDQGLQFLIQYYNGEERAKGNILERFSAQQFPDLHSELNLSSLELGDSALYFCASSVYEEGTDTQYFGPGTRLTVL.

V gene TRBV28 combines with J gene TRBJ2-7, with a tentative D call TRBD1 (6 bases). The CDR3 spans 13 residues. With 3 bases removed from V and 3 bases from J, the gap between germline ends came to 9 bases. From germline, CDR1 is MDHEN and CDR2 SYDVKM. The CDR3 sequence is CASSLGTNYEQYF. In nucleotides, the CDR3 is TGTGCCAGCAGTTTGGGGACAAACTACGAGCAGTACTTC.

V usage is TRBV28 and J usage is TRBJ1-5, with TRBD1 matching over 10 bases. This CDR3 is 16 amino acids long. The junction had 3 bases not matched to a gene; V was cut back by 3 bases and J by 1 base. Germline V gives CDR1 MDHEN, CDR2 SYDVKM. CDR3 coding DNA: TGTGCCAGCAGTTTTCGACAGGGGGCGAGCAATCAGCCCCAGCATTTT. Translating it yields CASSFRQGASNQPQHF.

The CDR3 DNA follows: TGTGCCAGTAAAAAGGCCGATGTGGGGGGAACTAACTATGGCTACACCTTC. Protein sequence: CASKKADVGGTNYGYTF. The chain links TRBV19 to TRBJ1-2, with D maybe TRBD1 (5 bases). V lost 7 bases, J lost 0 bases, and 21 bases lay in between. Looked up from germline, CDR1 is LNHDA and CDR2 is SQIVND (reference sequence). The CDR3 is 17 amino acids.

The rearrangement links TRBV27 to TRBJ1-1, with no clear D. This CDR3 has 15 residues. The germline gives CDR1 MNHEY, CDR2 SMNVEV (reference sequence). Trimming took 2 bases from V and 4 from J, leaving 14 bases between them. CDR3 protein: CASSLEYGFSTEAFF. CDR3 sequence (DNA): TGTGCCAGCAGTTTAGAGTACGGGTTCTCCACTGAAGCTTTCTTT.

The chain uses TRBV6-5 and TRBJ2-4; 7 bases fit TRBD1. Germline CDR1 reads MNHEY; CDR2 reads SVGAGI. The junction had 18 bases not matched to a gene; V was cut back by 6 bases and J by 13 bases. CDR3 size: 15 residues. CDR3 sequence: CASRPRTGPPLRQYF. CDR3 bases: TGTGCCAGCAGACCTCGGACAGGCCCCCCACTGCGACAGTACTTC.

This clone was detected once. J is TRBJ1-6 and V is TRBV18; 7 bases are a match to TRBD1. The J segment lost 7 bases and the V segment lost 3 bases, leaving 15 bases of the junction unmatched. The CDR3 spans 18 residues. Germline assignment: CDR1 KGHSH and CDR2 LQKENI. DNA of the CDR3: TGTGCCAGCTCACCGTATGGACCGGGACAGACAAGAAATTCACCCCTCCACTTT. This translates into CASSPYGPGQTRNSPLHF. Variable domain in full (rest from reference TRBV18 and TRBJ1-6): NAGVMQNPRHLVRRRGQEARLRCSPMKGHSHVYWYRQLPEEGLKFMVYLQKENIIDESGMPKERFSAEFPKEGPSILRIQQVVRGDSAAYFCASSPYGPGQTRNSPLHFGNGTRLTVT.

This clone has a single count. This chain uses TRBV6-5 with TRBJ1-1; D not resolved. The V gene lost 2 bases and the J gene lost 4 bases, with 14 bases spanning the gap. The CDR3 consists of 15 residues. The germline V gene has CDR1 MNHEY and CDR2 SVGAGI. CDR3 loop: CASSYGSGISTEAFF. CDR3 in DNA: TGTGCCAGCAGTTACGGATCGGGAATATCCACTGAAGCTTTCTTT.

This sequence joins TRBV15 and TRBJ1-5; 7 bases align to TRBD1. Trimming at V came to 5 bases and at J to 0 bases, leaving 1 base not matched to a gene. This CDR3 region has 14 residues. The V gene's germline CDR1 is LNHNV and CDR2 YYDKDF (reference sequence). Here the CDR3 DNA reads TGTGCCACCAGCGACAGGGATAGCAATCAGCCCCAGCATTTT. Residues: CATSDRDSNQPQHF.

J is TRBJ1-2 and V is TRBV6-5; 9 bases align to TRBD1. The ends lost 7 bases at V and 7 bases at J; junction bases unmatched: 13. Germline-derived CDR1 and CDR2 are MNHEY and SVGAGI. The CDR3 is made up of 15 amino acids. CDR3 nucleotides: TGTGCCAGCAACCTCCAGACAGGGGGAGACGGTGGCTACACCTTC. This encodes CASNLQTGGDGGYTF.

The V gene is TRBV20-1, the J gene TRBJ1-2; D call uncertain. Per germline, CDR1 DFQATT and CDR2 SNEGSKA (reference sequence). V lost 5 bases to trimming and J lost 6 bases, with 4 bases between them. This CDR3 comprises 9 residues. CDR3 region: CSALDGYTF. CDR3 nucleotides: TGCAGTGCTTTAGATGGCTACACCTTC.

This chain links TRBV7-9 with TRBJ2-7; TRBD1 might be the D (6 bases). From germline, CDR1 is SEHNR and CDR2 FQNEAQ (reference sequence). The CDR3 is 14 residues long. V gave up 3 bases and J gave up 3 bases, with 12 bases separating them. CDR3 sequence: CASSFLGGGYEQYF. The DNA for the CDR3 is TGTGCCAGCAGCTTCTTAGGGGGTGGCTACGAGCAGTACTTC. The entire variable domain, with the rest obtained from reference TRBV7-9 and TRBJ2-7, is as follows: DTGVSQNPRHKITKRGQNVTFRCDPISEHNRLYWYRQTLGQGPEFLTYFQNEAQLEKSRLLSDRFSAERPKGSFSTLEIQRTEQGDSAMYLCASSFLGGGYEQYFGPGTRLTVT.

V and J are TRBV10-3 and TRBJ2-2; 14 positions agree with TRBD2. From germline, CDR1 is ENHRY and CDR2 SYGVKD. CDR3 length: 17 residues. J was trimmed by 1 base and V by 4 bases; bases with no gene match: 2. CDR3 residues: CAISGTSGGRNTGELFF. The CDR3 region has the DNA TGTGCCATCAGTGGGACTAGCGGGGGGAGGAACACCGGGGAGCTGTTTTTT.

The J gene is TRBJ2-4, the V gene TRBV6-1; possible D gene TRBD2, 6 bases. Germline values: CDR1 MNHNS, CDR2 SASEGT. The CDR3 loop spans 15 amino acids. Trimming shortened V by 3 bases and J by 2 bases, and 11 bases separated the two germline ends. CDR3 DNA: TGTGCCAGCAGTGAGGGGGGACCAACCAAAAACATTCAGTACTTC. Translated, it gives CASSEGGPTKNIQYF.

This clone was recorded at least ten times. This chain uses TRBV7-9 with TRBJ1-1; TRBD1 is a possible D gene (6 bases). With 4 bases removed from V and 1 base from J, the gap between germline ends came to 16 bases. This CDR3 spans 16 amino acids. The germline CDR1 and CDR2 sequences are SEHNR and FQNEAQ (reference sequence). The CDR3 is CASSSDSIQGNTEAFF. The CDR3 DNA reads TGTGCCAGCAGCTCGGACAGCATACAGGGGAACACTGAAGCTTTCTTT.

CDR3 protein: CASSYAAGGPETQYF. CDR3 nucleotide sequence: TGTGCCAGCAGTTACGCCGCGGGGGGGCCGGAGACCCAGTACTTC. The genes are TRBV6-5 and TRBJ2-5, with 9 bases matching TRBD2. The germline V gene has CDR1 MNHEY and CDR2 SVGAGI. The junction had 6 bases not matched to a gene; V was cut back by 2 bases and J by 5 bases. This CDR3 comprises 15 residues.

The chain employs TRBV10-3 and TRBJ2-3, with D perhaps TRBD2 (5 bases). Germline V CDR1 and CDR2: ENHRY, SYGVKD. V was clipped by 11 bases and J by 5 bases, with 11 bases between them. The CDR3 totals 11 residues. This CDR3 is CAVREGDTQYF. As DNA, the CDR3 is TGTGCCGTTCGAGAGGGAGATACGCAGTATTTT.

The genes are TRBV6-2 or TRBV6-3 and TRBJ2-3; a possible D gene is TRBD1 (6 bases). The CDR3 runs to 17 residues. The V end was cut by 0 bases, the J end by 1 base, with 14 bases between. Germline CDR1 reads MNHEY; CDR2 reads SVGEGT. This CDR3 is CASSYSLWGPGTDTQYF. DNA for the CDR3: TGTGCCAGCAGTTACTCCCTTTGGGGGCCCGGCACAGATACGCAGTATTTT.

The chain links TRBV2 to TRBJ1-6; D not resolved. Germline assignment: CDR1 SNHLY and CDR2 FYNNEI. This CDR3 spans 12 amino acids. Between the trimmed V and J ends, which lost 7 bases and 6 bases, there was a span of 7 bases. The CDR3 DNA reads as TGTGCCAGCAACACCGCTAATTCACCCCTCCACTTT. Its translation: CASNTANSPLHF.

CDR3 residues: CASSLLETEMSEAFF. CDR3 nucleotide sequence: TGTGCCAGCAGTTTACTGGAGACGGAGATGTCTGAAGCTTTCTTT. The chain couples TRBV28 to TRBJ1-1; D unclear. V lost 2 bases to trimming and J lost 6 bases, with 16 bases between them. CDR3 length: 15 residues. Germline V CDR1 and CDR2: MDHEN, SYDVKM.

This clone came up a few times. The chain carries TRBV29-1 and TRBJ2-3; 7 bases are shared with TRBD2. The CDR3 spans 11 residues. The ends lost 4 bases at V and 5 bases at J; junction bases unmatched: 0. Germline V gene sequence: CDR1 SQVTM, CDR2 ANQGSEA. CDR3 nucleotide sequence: TGCAGCGTTGCGGGGGGAGATACGCAGTATTTT. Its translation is CSVAGGDTQYF.

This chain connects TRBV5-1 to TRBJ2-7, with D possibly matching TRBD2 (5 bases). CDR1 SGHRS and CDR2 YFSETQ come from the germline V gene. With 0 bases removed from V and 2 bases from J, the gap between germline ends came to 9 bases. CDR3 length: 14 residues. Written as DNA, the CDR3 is TGCGCCAGCAGCTTGGGGAGCGGACCCTACGAGCAGTACTTC. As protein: CASSLGSGPYEQYF.